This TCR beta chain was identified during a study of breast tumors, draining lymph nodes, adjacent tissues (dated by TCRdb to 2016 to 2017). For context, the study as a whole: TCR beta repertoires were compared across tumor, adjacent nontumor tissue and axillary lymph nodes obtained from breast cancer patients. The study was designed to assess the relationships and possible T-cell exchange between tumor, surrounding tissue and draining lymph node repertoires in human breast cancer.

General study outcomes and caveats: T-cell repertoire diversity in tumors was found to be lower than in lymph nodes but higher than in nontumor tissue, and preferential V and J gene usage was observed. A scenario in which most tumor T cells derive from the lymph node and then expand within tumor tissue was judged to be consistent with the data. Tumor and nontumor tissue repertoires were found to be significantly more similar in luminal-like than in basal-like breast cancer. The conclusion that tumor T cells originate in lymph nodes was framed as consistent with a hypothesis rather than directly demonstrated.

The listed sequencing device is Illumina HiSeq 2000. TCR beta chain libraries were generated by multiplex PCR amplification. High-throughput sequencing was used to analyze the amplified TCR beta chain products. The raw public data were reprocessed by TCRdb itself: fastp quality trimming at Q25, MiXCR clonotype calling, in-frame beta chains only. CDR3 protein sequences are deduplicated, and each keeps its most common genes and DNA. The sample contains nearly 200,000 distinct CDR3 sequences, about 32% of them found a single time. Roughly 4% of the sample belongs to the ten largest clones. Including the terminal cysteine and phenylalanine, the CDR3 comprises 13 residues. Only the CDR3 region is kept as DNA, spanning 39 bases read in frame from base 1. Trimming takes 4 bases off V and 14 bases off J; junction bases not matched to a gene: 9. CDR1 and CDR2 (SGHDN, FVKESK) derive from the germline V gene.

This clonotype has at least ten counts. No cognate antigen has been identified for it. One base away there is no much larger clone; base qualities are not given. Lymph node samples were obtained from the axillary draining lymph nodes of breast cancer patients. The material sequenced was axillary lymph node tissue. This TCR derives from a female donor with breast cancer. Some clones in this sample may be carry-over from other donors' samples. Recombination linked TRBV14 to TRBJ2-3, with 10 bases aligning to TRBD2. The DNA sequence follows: TGTGCCAGCAGCCTAGACGCTAGCGGGAGACGGTATTTT. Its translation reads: CASSLDASGRRYF.